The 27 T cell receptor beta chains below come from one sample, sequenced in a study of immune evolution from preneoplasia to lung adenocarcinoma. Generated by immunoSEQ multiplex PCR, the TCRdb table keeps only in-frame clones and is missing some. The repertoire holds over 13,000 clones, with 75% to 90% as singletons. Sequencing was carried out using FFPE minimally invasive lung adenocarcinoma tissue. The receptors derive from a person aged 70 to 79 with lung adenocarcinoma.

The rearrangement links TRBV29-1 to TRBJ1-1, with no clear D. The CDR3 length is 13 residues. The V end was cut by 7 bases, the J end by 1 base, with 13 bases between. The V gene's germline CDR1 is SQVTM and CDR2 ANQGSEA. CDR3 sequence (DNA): TGCAGCGGGATAACCCTGGGGAACACTGAAGCTTTCTTT. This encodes CSGITLGNTEAFF.

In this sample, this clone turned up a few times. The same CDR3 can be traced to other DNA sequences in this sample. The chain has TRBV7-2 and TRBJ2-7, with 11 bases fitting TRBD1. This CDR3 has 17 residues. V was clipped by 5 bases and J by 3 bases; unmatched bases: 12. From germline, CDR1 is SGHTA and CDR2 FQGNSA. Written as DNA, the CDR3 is TGTGCCAGCAGCACCCGACCGCCGGGACAGGGGGTCTACGAGCAGTACTTC. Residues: CASSTRPPGQGVYEQYF.

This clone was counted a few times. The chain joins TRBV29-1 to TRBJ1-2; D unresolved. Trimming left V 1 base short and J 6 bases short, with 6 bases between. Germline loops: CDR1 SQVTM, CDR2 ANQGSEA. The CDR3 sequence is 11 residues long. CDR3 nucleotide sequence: TGCAGCGTTGAAGGAAACGATGGCTACACCTTC. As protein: CSVEGNDGYTF.

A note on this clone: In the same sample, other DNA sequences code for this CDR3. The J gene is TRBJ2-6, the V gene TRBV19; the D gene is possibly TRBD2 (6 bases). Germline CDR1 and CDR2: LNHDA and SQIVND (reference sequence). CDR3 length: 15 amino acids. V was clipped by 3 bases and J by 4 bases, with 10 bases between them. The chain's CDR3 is CASSIGGVGANVLTF. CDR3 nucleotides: TGTGCCAGTAGTATTGGAGGGGTCGGGGCCAACGTCCTGACTTTC.

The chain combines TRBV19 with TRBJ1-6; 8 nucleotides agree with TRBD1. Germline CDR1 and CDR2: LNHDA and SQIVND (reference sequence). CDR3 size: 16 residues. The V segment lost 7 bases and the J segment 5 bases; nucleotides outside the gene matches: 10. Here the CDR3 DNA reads TGTGCCAGTAACCCACTTCGGGACAGGAATAATTCACCCCTCCACTTT. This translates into CASNPLRDRNNSPLHF.

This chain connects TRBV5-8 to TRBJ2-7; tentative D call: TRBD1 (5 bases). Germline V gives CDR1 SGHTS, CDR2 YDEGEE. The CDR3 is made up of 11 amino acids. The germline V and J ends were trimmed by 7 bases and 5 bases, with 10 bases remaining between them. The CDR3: CASLSGNEQYF. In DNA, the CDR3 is TGTGCCAGCCTCTCAGGGAACGAGCAGTACTTC.

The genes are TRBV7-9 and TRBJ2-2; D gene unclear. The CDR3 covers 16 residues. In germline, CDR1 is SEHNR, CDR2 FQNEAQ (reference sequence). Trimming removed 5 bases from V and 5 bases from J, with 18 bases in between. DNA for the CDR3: TGTGCCAGCAGCCCTCTCCCGGGTCTCACTACCGGGGAGCTGTTTTTT. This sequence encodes CASSPLPGLTTGELFF.

The CDR3 DNA follows: TGTGCCAGCAGCTTGTCCAGGGCCGAGAATACGCAGTATTTT. It encodes CASSLSRAENTQYF. The chain is built from TRBV7-3 and TRBJ2-3; a weak D match, TRBD1 (5 bases). The germline V and J ends were trimmed by 3 bases and 7 bases, with 14 bases remaining between them. CDR1 is SGHTA and CDR2 is FQGTGA in the germline V gene. The CDR3 contains 14 residues. The variable domain in full, completed from reference TRBV7-3 and TRBJ2-3, reads GAGVSQTPSNKVTEKGKYVELRCDPISGHTALYWYRQSLGQGPEFLIYFQGTGAADDSGLPNDRFFAVRPEGSVSTLKIQRTERGDSAVYLCASSLSRAENTQYFGPGTRLTVL.

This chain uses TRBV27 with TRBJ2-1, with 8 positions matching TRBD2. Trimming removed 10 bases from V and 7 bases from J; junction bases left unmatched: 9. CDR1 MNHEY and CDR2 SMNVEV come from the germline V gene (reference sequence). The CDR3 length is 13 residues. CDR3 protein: CATKRGGGNEQFF. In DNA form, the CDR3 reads TGTGCCACTAAACGGGGGGGAGGGAATGAGCAGTTCTTC.

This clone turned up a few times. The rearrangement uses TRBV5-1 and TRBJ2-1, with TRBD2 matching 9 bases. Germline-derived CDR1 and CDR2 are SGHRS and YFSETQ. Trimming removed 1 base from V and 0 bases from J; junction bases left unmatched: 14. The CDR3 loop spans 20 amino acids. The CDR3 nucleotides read TGCGCCAGCAGCTTGCGCGGGGGGGCCAAGGCCCCAAGCTCCTACAATGAGCAGTTCTTC. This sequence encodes CASSLRGGAKAPSSYNEQFF.

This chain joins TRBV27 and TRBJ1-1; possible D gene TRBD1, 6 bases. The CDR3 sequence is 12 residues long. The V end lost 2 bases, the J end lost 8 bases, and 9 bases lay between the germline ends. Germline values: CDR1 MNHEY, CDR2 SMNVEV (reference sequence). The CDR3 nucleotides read TGTGCCAGCAGTTTACTCGGACAGGAAGCTTTCTTT. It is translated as CASSLLGQEAFF.

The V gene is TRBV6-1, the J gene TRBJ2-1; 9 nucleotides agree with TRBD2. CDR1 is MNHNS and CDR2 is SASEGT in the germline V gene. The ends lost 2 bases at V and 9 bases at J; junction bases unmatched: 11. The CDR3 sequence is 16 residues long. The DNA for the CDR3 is TGTGCCAGCAGTGAACCCGGGCTAGCGGGGTTACCTGAGCAGTTCTTC. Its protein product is CASSEPGLAGLPEQFF.

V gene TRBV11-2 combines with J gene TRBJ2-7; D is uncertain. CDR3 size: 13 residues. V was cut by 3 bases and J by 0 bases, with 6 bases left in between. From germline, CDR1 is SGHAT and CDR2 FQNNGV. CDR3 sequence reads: CASSLVTSYEQYF. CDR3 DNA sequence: TGTGCCAGCAGCTTGGTCACCTCCTACGAGCAGTACTTC.

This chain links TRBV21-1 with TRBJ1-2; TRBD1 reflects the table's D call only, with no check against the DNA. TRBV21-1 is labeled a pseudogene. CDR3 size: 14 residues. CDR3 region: CASSKVPGPHGYTF. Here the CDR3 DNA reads TGTGCCAGCAGCAAAGTACCAGGGCCCCATGGCTACACCTTC.

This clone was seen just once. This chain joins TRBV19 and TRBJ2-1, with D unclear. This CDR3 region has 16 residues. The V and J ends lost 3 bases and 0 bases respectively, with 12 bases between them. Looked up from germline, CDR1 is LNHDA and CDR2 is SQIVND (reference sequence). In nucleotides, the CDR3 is TGTGCCAGTAGTATGACTGGCGCCACCTCCTACAATGAGCAGTTCTTC. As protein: CASSMTGATSYNEQFF.

The CDR3 protein is CAWSPRDTQYF. The CDR3 region has the DNA TGTGCCTGGAGTCCACGAGATACGCAGTATTTT. V is TRBV30 and J is TRBJ2-3; no clear D. With 2 bases removed from V and 5 bases from J, the gap between germline ends came to 5 bases. CDR3 length equals 11 residues. From germline, CDR1 is GTSNPN and CDR2 SVGIG (reference sequence). Together with reference TRBV30 and TRBJ2-3, the CDR3 gives the full variable domain: SQTIHQWPATLVQPVGSPLSLECTVEGTSNPNLYWYRQAAGRGLQLLFYSVGIGQISSEVPQNLSASRPQDRQFILSSKKLLLSDSGFYLCAWSPRDTQYFGPGTRLTVL.

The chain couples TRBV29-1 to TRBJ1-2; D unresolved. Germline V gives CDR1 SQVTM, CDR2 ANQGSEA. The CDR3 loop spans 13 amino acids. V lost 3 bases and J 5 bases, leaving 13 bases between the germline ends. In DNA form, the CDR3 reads TGCAGCGTTGAGGTGACACAGTTTTATGGCTACACCTTC. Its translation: CSVEVTQFYGYTF.

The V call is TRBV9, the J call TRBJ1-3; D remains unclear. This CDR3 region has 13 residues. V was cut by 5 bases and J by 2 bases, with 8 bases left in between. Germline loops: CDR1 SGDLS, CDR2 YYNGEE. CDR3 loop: CASRAGAGNTIYF. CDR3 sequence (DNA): TGTGCCAGCAGAGCAGGAGCTGGAAACACCATATATTTT. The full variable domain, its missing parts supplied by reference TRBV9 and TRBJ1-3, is DSGVTQTPKHLITATGQRVTLRCSPRSGDLSVYWYQQSLDQGLQFLIQYYNGEERAKGNILERFSAQQFPDLHSELNLSSLELGDSALYFCASRAGAGNTIYFGEGSWLTVV.

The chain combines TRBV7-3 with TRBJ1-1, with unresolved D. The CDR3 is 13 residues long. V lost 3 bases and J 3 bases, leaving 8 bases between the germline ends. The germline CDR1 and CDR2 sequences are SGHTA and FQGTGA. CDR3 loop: CASSLRSDTEAFF. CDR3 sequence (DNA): TGTGCCAGCAGCTTGCGGTCAGACACTGAAGCTTTCTTT.

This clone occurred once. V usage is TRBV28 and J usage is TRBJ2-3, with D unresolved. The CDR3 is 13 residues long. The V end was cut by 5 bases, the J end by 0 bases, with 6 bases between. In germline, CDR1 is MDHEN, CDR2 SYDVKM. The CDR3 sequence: CASSPPSTDTQYF. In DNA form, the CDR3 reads TGTGCCAGCAGTCCCCCCAGCACAGATACGCAGTATTTT.

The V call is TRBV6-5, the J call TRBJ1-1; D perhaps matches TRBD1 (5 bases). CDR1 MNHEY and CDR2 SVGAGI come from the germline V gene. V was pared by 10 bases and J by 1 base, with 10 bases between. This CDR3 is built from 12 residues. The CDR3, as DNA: TGTGCCACAGGGAAGGGGAACACTGAAGCTTTCTTT. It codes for CATGKGNTEAFF.

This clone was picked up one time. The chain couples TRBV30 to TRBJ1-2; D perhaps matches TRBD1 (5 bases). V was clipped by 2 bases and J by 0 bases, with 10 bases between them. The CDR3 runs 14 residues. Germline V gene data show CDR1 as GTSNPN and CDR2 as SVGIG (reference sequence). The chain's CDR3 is CAWSYRTTNYGYTF. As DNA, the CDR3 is TGTGCCTGGAGTTACAGGACAACTAACTATGGCTACACCTTC.

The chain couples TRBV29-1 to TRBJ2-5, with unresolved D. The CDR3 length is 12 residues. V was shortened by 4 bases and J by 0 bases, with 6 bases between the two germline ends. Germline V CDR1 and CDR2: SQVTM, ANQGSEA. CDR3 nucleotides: TGCAGCGTTGCGGCGGACCAAGAGACCCAGTACTTC. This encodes CSVAADQETQYF.

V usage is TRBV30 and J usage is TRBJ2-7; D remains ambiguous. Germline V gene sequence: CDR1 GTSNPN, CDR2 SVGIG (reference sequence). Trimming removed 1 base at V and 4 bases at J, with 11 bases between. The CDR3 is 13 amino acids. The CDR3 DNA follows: TGTGCCTGGAGTGGGGGAACTGGGTACGAGCAGTACTTC. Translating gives CAWSGGTGYEQYF.

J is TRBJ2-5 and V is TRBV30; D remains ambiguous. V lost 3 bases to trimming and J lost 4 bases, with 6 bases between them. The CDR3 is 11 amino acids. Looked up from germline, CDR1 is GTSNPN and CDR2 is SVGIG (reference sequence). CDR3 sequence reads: CAWRLGETQYF. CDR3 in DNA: TGTGCCTGGAGGCTGGGAGAGACCCAGTACTTC.

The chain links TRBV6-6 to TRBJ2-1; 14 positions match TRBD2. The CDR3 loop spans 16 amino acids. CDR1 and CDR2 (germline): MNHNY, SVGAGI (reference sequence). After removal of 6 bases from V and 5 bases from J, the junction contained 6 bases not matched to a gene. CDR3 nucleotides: TGTGCCAGCAGCTGGACTAGCGGGGGGCGAAACAATGAGCAGTTCTTC. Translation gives CASSWTSGGRNNEQFF.

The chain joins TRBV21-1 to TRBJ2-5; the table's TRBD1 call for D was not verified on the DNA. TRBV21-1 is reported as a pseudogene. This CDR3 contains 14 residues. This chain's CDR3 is CASSDPRDRGGQYF. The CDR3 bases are TGTGCCAGCAGCGATCCCCGGGACAGAGGTGGCCAGTACTTC.